The rows below give T cell receptor beta chains drawn from one sample of a study of low-dose radiotherapy and immunotherapy resistance in tumors. One entry per CDR3 protein results from TCRdb running MiXCR on the reads. The sample yields about 39,000 distinct CDR3 sequences, roughly 31% seen once. Sequences were derived from PBMCs, sampled before treatment. The source of these receptors is a male donor with gallbladder cancer. CDR3s include the opening cysteine and the closing phenylalanine or tryptophan. D genes are given only for firm matches. A clone size is listed for some rows: how often the clone was seen (once, few, many), or a class if it is expanded.

clone size,V gene,J gene,D gene,CDR3 DNA,CDR3 protein
many,TRBV7-9,TRBJ2-3,-,TGTGCCAGCAGCGCAGCGGGACAGCCCCCAGATACGCAGTATTTT,CASSAAGQPPDTQYF
few,TRBV20-1,TRBJ2-1,TRBD2,TGCAGTGCTAGAGTGGCTAGCGGGGCTGGGTCCTACAATGAGCAGTTCTTC,CSARVASGAGSYNEQFF
many,TRBV7-9,TRBJ2-7,-,TGTGCCAGCAGCTTAATGGAACAGGGAGCCTACGAGCAGTACTTC,CASSLMEQGAYEQYF
many,TRBV10-1,TRBJ1-4,TRBD1,TGCGCCAGCCCCGTCCCGGACAGGGTGGTTGAAAAACTGTTTTTT,CASPVPDRVVEKLFF
-,TRBV28,TRBJ2-5,-,TGTGCCAGCAGTTTAGGGGGGGCCAGGGGCATAGAGACCCAGTACTTC,CASSLGGARGIETQYF
medium-sized,TRBV28,TRBJ2-5,TRBD2,TGTGCCAGCAGTTCGCCAAAACTAGCGGGAAATACCCAGTACTTC,CASSSPKLAGNTQYF
many,TRBV11-2,TRBJ2-3,-,TGTGCCAGCAGCGAAGCGGGCACAGATACGCAGTATTTT,CASSEAGTDTQYF
once,TRBV11-2,TRBJ2-5,TRBD2,TGTGCCAGCAGCACTAGCGGGAGGGCCCCCCCGGAGACCCAGTACTTC,CASSTSGRAPPETQYF
-,TRBV30,TRBJ2-3,-,TGTGCCTGGAGTGTAGCGTTAAATACGCAGTATTTT,CAWSVALNTQYF
-,TRBV5-1,TRBJ2-7,-,TGCGCCAGCACAAACCCTGGCGGGACAAACGAGCAGTACTTC,CASTNPGGTNEQYF
many,TRBV7-8,TRBJ2-1,TRBD2,TGTGCCAGCAGCTTACTTGGACTAGCGGCTAATGAGCAGTTCTTC,CASSLLGLAANEQFF
many,TRBV20-1,TRBJ1-5,TRBD1,TGCAGTGCTAATCCCGGGACAGGAGGTCAGCCCCAGCATTTT,CSANPGTGGQPQHF
many,TRBV3-1,TRBJ1-1,-,TGTGCCAGCACCATCCGGGATATGAACACTGAAGCTTTCTTT,CASTIRDMNTEAFF
-,TRBV5-1,TRBJ2-7,TRBD1,TGCGCCAGCAGCCAGGGGGCGATATCAAGCTCCTACGAGCAGTACTTC,CASSQGAISSSYEQYF
-,TRBV29-1,TRBJ2-1,TRBD2,TGCAGCGTTGAACTAGCGGGAGGGCCGCGAAATGAGCAGTTCTTC,CSVELAGGPRNEQFF
-,TRBV13,TRBJ1-1,-,TGTGCCAGCAGCCCATCGAACACTGAAGCTTTCTTT,CASSPSNTEAFF
few,TRBV20-1,TRBJ2-3,-,TGCAGTGCTAGAGACGGGAGCGGGACGCAGTATTTT,CSARDGSGTQYF
many,TRBV4-2,TRBJ2-1,TRBD2,TGTGCCAGCAGCCAAGTCTCTAGCGGGGGGCGGGATGAGCAGTTCTTC,CASSQVSSGGRDEQFF
few,TRBV5-4,TRBJ2-7,TRBD2,TGTGCCAGCAGCTTGGGCCGGGACTACAGCTCCTACGAGCAGTACTTC,CASSLGRDYSSYEQYF
many,TRBV7-2,TRBJ2-5,-,TGTGCCAGCAGCCCAAGACGGGGAGAGACCCAGTACTTC,CASSPRRGETQYF
many,TRBV11-2,TRBJ2-5,-,TGTGCCAGCAGCAGAAGGGACAAGAAGGAGACCCAGTACTTC,CASSRRDKKETQYF
-,TRBV28,TRBJ1-2,TRBD1,TGTGCCAGCAAGCCCATACAGGGGAGCTATGGCTACACCTTC,CASKPIQGSYGYTF
medium-sized,TRBV9,TRBJ2-7,-,TGTGCCAGCAGCGGGAGGTCGACTAGTTCCTACGAGCAGTACTTC,CASSGRSTSSYEQYF
few,TRBV7-2,TRBJ2-1,-,TGTGCCAGCAGCTTAGAAGTCGGGATAACCTACAATGAGCAGTTCTTC,CASSLEVGITYNEQFF
-,TRBV27,TRBJ2-4,-,TGTGCCAGCAGCCCGGGACACAAAAACATTCAGTACTTC,CASSPGHKNIQYF
many,TRBV3-1,TRBJ2-1,TRBD2,TGTGCCAGCAGCCAAGTTTTTGGGTCGCGCCGGGAGGAAAGCAATGAGCAGTTCTTC,CASSQVFGSRREESNEQFF
many,TRBV12-3/TRBV12-4,TRBJ2-7,TRBD1,TGTGCCAGCAGTTCCTGGACAGGTGCGTACGAGCAGTACTTC,CASSSWTGAYEQYF
-,TRBV20-1,TRBJ1-1,-,TGCAGTGCTAGAGATCCGGGACGGTCATCTGAAGCTTTCTTT,CSARDPGRSSEAFF
-,TRBV7-6,TRBJ2-2,TRBD1,TGTGCCAGCAGTCCCGCACAGGGGTACACCGGGGAGCTGTTTTTT,CASSPAQGYTGELFF
-,TRBV7-9,TRBJ2-1,-,TGTGCCAGCAGCTTATGGACAGATTCAACAAATGAGCAGTTCTTC,CASSLWTDSTNEQFF
few,TRBV9,TRBJ2-7,-,TGTGCCAGCAGCGTAGGAAGCATCAACACCTACGAGCAGTACTTC,CASSVGSINTYEQYF
-,TRBV18,TRBJ2-7,-,TGTGCCAGCTCACCATGGACAGGGAGGGGTTCGATCGAGCAGTACTTC,CASSPWTGRGSIEQYF
many,TRBV20-1,TRBJ1-1,-,TGCAGTGCTAGAGATCCGAACCAAACAAACACTGAAGCTTTCTTT,CSARDPNQTNTEAFF
-,TRBV15,TRBJ1-1,TRBD1,TGTGCCATGGGACAGGGGGAATTAATGAACACTGAAGCTTTCTTT,CAMGQGELMNTEAFF
few,TRBV5-1,TRBJ2-7,TRBD2,TGCGCCAGCAGCTTGGGAGGCGGGAGGGGATACGAGCAGTACTTC,CASSLGGGRGYEQYF
-,TRBV18,TRBJ2-4,-,TGTGCCAGCTCACCCCCGGCTACAGCCAAAAACATTCAGTACTTC,CASSPPATAKNIQYF
-,TRBV3-1,TRBJ2-1,TRBD1,TGTGCCAGCAGCCAAGAAGTGGGGACAGGGTACAATGAGCAGTTCTTC,CASSQEVGTGYNEQFF
medium-sized,TRBV6-2/TRBV6-3,TRBJ2-3,-,TGTGCCAGCAGTTACTCGTCCCCCGGGACCCATTCCACAGATACGCAGTATTTT,CASSYSSPGTHSTDTQYF
many,TRBV12-3/TRBV12-4,TRBJ2-1,-,TGTGCCAGCAGCTCCAGGGGGGGGGGCCCTAGGAATGAGCAGTTCTTC,CASSSRGGGPRNEQFF
many,TRBV5-1,TRBJ2-5,-,TGCGCCAGCAGCTGGGGGCAAGAGACCCAGTACTTC,CASSWGQETQYF
many,TRBV7-9,TRBJ2-6,-,TGTGCCAGCAGCACGCTACAGGTCCCCCTCTCTGGGGCCAACGTCCTGACTTTC,CASSTLQVPLSGANVLTF
-,TRBV7-2,TRBJ1-1,-,TGTGCCAGCGGGTCTGGTGTGAACACTGAAGCTTTCTTT,CASGSGVNTEAFF
once,TRBV28,TRBJ2-7,TRBD2,TGTGCCAGCAGCCCAGTCCTAGCGGGACGCGACGAGCAGTACTTC,CASSPVLAGRDEQYF
many,TRBV6-2/TRBV6-3,TRBJ2-7,-,TGTGCCAGCAGTTACTCGAATAAGAGGGATCACGAGCAGTACTTC,CASSYSNKRDHEQYF